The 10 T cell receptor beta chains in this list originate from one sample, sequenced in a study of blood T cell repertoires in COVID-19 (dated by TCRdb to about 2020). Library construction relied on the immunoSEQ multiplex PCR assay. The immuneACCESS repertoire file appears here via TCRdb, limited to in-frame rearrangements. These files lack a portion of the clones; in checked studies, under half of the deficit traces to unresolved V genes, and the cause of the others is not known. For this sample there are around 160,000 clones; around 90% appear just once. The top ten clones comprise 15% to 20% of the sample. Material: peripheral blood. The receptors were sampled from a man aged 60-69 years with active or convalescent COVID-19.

CDR3 protein: CASSPDWGGGQPQHF. The CDR3 DNA sequence: TGTGCCAGCTCACCAGATTGGGGGGGCGGTCAGCCCCAGCATTTT. This sequence joins TRBV18 and TRBJ1-5, with a weak D call TRBD1 (6 bases). Trimming removed 2 bases from V and 6 bases from J, with 14 bases in between. The CDR3 has 15 amino acids. Germline loops: CDR1 KGHSH, CDR2 LQKENI.

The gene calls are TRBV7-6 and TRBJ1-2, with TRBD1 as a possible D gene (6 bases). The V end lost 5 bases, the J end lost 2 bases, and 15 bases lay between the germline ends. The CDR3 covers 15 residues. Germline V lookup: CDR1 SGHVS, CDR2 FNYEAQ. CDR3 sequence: CASSHTGTPNYGYTF. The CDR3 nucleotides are TGTGCCAGCAGCCACACAGGGACCCCAAACTATGGCTACACCTTC.

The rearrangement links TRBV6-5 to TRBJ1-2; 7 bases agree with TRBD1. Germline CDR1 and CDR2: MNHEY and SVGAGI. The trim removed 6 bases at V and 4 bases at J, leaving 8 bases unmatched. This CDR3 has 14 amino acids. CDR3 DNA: TGTGCCAGCAGCTTTACGGGACAGATCTATGGCTACACCTTC. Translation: CASSFTGQIYGYTF.

Written as DNA, the CDR3 is TGTGCCAGCAGTGACCGGACAGGGCCCAATTCACCCCTCCACTTT. Its protein is CASSDRTGPNSPLHF. This chain connects TRBV6-1 to TRBJ1-6; TRBD1 agrees at 8 bases. The V segment lost 3 bases and the J segment 7 bases; nucleotides outside the gene matches: 5. Germline CDR1 and CDR2: MNHNS and SASEGT. This CDR3 contains 15 residues.

The CDR3 loop reads CASSVDRQSYEQYF. Written as DNA, the CDR3 is TGTGCCAGCAGCGTAGACAGGCAATCCTACGAGCAGTACTTC. The genes are TRBV9 and TRBJ2-7; D perhaps matches TRBD1 (5 bases). The V and J ends lost 0 bases and 1 base respectively, with 8 bases between them. Per the germline V gene, CDR1 is SGDLS and CDR2 is YYNGEE. This CDR3 comprises 14 residues.

The CDR3 sequence is CSASAVYGYTF. CDR3 bases: TGCAGTGCTAGCGCGGTTTATGGCTACACCTTC. The chain is built from TRBV20-1 and TRBJ1-2; D not resolved. V lost 3 bases and J 5 bases, leaving 7 bases between the germline ends. Looked up from germline, CDR1 is DFQATT and CDR2 is SNEGSKA (reference sequence). The CDR3 covers 11 residues.

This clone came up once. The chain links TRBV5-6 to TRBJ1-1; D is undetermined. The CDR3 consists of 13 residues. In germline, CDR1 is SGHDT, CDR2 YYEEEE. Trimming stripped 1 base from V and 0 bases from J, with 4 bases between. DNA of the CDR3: TGTGCCAGCAGCTTGTTAGTGAACACTGAAGCTTTCTTT. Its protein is CASSLLVNTEAFF.

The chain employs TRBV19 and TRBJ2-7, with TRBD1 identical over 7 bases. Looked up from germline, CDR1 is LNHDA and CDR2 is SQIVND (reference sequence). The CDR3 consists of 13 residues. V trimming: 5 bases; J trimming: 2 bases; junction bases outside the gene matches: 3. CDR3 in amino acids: CASSPGTAYEQYF. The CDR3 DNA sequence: TGTGCCAGTAGTCCCGGGACAGCCTACGAGCAGTACTTC.

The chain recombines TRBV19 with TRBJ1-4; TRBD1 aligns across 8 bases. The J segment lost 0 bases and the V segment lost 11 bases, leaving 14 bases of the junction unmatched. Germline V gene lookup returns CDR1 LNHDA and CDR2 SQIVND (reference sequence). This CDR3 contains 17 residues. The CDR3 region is CAGQVGGQGATNEKLFF. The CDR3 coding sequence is TGTGCCGGCCAGGTTGGTGGACAGGGCGCAACTAATGAAAAACTGTTTTTT.

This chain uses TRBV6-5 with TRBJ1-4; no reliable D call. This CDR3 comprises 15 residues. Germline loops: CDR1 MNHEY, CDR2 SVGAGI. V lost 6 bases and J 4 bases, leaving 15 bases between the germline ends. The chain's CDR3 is CASRGSSSGNEKLFF. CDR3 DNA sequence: TGTGCCAGCAGGGGCAGCTCCTCCGGTAATGAAAAACTGTTTTTT.